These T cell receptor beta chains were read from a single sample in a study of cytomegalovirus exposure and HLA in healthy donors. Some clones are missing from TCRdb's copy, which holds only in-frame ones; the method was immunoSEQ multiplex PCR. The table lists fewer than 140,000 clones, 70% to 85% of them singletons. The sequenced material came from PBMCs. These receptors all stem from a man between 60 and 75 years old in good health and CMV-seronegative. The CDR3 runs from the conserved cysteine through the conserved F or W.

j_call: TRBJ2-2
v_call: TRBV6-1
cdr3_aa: CASSARGRGTGELFF

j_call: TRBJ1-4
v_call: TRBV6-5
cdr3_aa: CASSRDRGNEKLFF

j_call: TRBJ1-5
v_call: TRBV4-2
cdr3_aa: CASSSRDRDNQPQHF

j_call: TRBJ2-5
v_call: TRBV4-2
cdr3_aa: CASSQSRGETQYF

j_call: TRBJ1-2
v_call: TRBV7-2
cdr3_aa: CASSRGGVNYGYTF

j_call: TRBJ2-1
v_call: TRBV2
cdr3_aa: CASRPWGLNPYNEQFF

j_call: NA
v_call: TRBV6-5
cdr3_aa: CASSYSQTGAYEQYF

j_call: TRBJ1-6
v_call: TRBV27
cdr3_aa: CASSPPYRGGNSPLHF

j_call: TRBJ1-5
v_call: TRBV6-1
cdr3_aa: CASSDGLRGVHQPQHF

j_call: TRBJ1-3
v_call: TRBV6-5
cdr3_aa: CASSRDRPRENTIYF

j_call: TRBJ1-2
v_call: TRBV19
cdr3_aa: CASRGGDGYTF

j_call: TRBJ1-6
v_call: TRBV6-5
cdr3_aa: CASSYSGSNSPLHF

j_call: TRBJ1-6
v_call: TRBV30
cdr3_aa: CAWSPGQGASPLHF

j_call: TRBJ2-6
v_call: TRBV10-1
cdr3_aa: CASSEPPAGGKLAAGANVLTF

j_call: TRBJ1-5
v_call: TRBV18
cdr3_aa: CASSSSGTDQPQHF

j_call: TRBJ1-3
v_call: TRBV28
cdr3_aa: CASSLLSGNGNTIYF

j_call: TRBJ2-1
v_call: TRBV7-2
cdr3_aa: CASRTGLANGNEQFF

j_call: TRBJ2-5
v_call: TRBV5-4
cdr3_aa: CASSLGLTGGLQETQYF

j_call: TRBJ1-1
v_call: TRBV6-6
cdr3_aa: CASSPTDNVGTEAFF

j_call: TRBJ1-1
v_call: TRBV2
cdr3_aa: CASSEARRGRAFF

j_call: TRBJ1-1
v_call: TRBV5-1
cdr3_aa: CASSSASTVMNTEAFF

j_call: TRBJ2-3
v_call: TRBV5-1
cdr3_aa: CASTTQGALGDTQYF

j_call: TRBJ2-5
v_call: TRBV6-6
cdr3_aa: CASVDSGGGETQYF

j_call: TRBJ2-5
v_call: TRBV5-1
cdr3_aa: CASSLVPGTSVGETQYF

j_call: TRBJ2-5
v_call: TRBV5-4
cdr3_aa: CASSLRGETQYF

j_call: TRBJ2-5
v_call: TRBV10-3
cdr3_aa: CAISPPGLARRETQYF

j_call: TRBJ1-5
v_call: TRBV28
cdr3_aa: CASSRGLISNQPQHF